The rows below give T cell receptor beta chains drawn from one sample of a study of beta chain features in type 1 diabetes. The assay was immunoSEQ multiplex PCR, and TCRdb's table has in-frame clones only and misses some. The sample lists tens of thousands of clones, about 69% occurring once. The specimen sequenced was Tregs from blood. The receptors were gathered from a man aged 18 to 29 with type 1 diabetes. The CDR3 runs from the conserved cysteine through the conserved F or W. Fields, in order: D gene, V gene, J gene, clone size, CDR3 protein, CDR3 DNA. The D gene is left open where the match is weak. Rows may omit the clone size; those that give it use once, few, many or a size class.

d_call: TRBD1; v_call: TRBV5-6; j_call: TRBJ2-7; clone_size: -; cdr3_aa: CASSPRPGQTYEQYF; cdr3_nt: TGTGCCAGCAGCCCCCGACCGGGACAGACCTACGAGCAGTACTTC
d_call: -; v_call: TRBV7-9; j_call: TRBJ2-2; clone_size: -; cdr3_aa: CASSLKGPGELFF; cdr3_nt: TGTGCCAGCAGCTTAAAGGGGCCCGGGGAGCTGTTTTTT
d_call: TRBD2; v_call: TRBV28; j_call: TRBJ2-2; clone_size: -; cdr3_aa: CAGSSGGAKTGELFF; cdr3_nt: TGTGCCGGATCTAGCGGGGGGGCTAAGACCGGGGAGCTGTTTTTT
d_call: TRBD1; v_call: TRBV6-6; j_call: TRBJ2-7; clone_size: -; cdr3_aa: CASSYTRTGDGEQYF; cdr3_nt: TGTGCCAGCAGTTACACCAGGACAGGCGATGGCGAGCAGTACTTC
d_call: -; v_call: TRBV14; j_call: TRBJ1-2; clone_size: few; cdr3_aa: CASSAGFGYTF; cdr3_nt: TGTGCCAGCAGCGCAGGCTTTGGCTACACCTTC
d_call: -; v_call: TRBV2; j_call: TRBJ2-2; clone_size: -; cdr3_aa: CASSTGAGTGELFF; cdr3_nt: TGTGCCAGCAGCACGGGAGCCGGCACCGGGGAGCTGTTTTTT
d_call: TRBD2; v_call: TRBV11-2; j_call: TRBJ2-1; clone_size: -; cdr3_aa: CASSLLRSGMSGEQFF; cdr3_nt: TGTGCCAGCAGCTTATTGCGTAGCGGGATGTCGGGGGAGCAGTTCTTC
d_call: TRBD1; v_call: TRBV6-1; j_call: TRBJ2-3; clone_size: -; cdr3_aa: CASSEQGAQTDTQYF; cdr3_nt: TGTGCCAGCAGTGAACAGGGGGCGCAAACAGATACGCAGTATTTT
d_call: TRBD1; v_call: TRBV6-1; j_call: TRBJ1-4; clone_size: -; cdr3_aa: CATRTGLSTNEKLFF; cdr3_nt: TGTGCCACCAGGACAGGCCTCTCAACTAATGAAAAACTGTTTTTT
d_call: -; v_call: TRBV7-9; j_call: TRBJ1-2; clone_size: -; cdr3_aa: CALENPGNYGYTF; cdr3_nt: TGTGCCCTAGAGAATCCGGGTAACTATGGCTACACCTTC
d_call: -; v_call: TRBV28; j_call: TRBJ2-2; clone_size: -; cdr3_aa: CASIGLGGTGELFF; cdr3_nt: TGTGCCAGCATCGGCTTAGGGGGAACCGGGGAGCTGTTTTTT
d_call: -; v_call: TRBV30; j_call: TRBJ2-3; clone_size: -; cdr3_aa: CAWSMGGRGSDTQYF; cdr3_nt: TGTGCCTGGAGTATGGGGGGGCGAGGTTCAGATACGCAGTATTTT
d_call: -; v_call: TRBV2; j_call: TRBJ1-5; clone_size: few; cdr3_aa: CASSELRTLINQPQHF; cdr3_nt: TGTGCCAGCAGTGAGCTTCGGACACTAATCAATCAGCCCCAGCATTTT
d_call: -; v_call: TRBV15; j_call: TRBJ2-3; clone_size: -; cdr3_aa: CATSRGPDTQYF; cdr3_nt: TGTGCCACCAGCAGGGGGCCAGATACGCAGTATTTT
d_call: TRBD1; v_call: TRBV28; j_call: TRBJ2-5; clone_size: once; cdr3_aa: CASSFPRQGETQYF; cdr3_nt: TGTGCCAGCAGTTTTCCTAGACAGGGGGAGACCCAGTACTTC
d_call: TRBD2; v_call: TRBV28; j_call: TRBJ2-5; clone_size: -; cdr3_aa: CASSSLAGGGETQYF; cdr3_nt: TGTGCCAGCAGTTCCTTAGCGGGGGGGGGAGAGACCCAGTACTTC
d_call: TRBD1; v_call: TRBV19; j_call: TRBJ2-7; clone_size: -; cdr3_aa: CASSPDRGYEQYF; cdr3_nt: TGTGCCAGTAGCCCGGACAGGGGATACGAGCAGTACTTC
d_call: TRBD1; v_call: TRBV7-9; j_call: TRBJ1-6; clone_size: -; cdr3_aa: CASSLWTGYYNSPLHF; cdr3_nt: TGTGCCAGCAGCTTATGGACAGGGTACTATAATTCACCCCTCCACTTT
d_call: TRBD1; v_call: TRBV7-2; j_call: TRBJ1-4; clone_size: -; cdr3_aa: CASSSTGDRGREKLFF; cdr3_nt: TGTGCCAGCAGCTCCACGGGGGACAGGGGGCGGGAAAAACTGTTTTTT
d_call: TRBD2; v_call: TRBV5-4; j_call: TRBJ2-1; clone_size: -; cdr3_aa: CASSSLGRETYNEQFF; cdr3_nt: TGTGCCAGCAGCTCACTGGGGAGGGAAACCTACAATGAGCAGTTCTTC
d_call: -; v_call: TRBV27; j_call: TRBJ2-1; clone_size: -; cdr3_aa: CASSIRRDSYNEQFF; cdr3_nt: TGTGCCAGCAGTATACGGAGGGACTCCTACAATGAGCAGTTCTTC
d_call: -; v_call: TRBV2; j_call: TRBJ1-5; clone_size: -; cdr3_aa: CASSERGTATGPQHF; cdr3_nt: TGTGCCAGCAGTGAGAGGGGGACGGCCACCGGGCCCCAGCATTTT
d_call: -; v_call: TRBV28; j_call: TRBJ1-1; clone_size: -; cdr3_aa: CASSLWGGTEAFF; cdr3_nt: TGTGCCAGCAGTTTATGGGGAGGAACTGAAGCTTTCTTT
d_call: -; v_call: TRBV14; j_call: TRBJ2-1; clone_size: -; cdr3_aa: CASSQRLVSSYNEQFF; cdr3_nt: TGTGCCAGCAGCCAACGACTAGTGAGCTCCTACAATGAGCAGTTCTTC
d_call: -; v_call: TRBV5-1; j_call: TRBJ2-3; clone_size: once; cdr3_aa: CATSSPGTDTQYF; cdr3_nt: TGCGCCACGTCTAGCCCGGGCACAGATACGCAGTATTTT